This TCR beta chain came from a study of cytomegalovirus exposure and HLA in healthy donors. Whole-study context: The roughly 110 validation repertoires matched the approximately 700 first-cohort repertoires in platform, a later analysis reported.

Turning to this clone: Its antigen is unknown.

The CDR3 covers 12 residues. Trimming cost V 6 bases and J 5 bases; bases outside gene matches: 3. The germline V gene encodes CDR1 LNHDA and CDR2 SQIVND (reference sequence). Sequencing was performed with immunoSEQ multiplex PCR; in TCRdb, only in-frame clones are kept and a portion is missing. This table has about 300,000 clones, more than 75% appearing once. Study observations and caveats: Subsequent analysis of the approximately 110 validation repertoires found a tendency for first-cohort TCR clusters to co-occur. The study put some 150 TCR beta chains on its list as cytomegalovirus-associated.

The chain has TRBV19 and TRBJ1-1; 7 positions agree with TRBD1. Sequenced: PBMCs. The clonotype originates from a woman between 18 and 29 years old in good health and CMV-seronegative. The CDR3 DNA sequence: TGTGCCAGTAGCAAACAGGGGACTGAAGCTTTCTTT. Protein product: CASSKQGTEAFF.